The present T cell receptor (beta chain) was sequenced within a study of T cell repertoires in cytomegalovirus infection. Across the whole study: Indicated by public TCR beta signatures were CMV infection and matching HLA type.

This clonotype was recorded at least ten times. Its antigen is unidentified. TCRdb redid the calling of the reads with MiXCR, one entry per CDR3 protein. Of around 260,000 distinct CDR3 sequences in the sample, about 25% were seen once. Germline CDR1 is SGHVS and CDR2 is FNYEAQ. The germline V and J ends were trimmed by 1 base and 0 bases, with 4 bases remaining between them. This CDR3 spans 14 amino acids. Study-wide results and limits: CMV-specific TCR beta clonotypes restricted by HLA-C dominated the ex vivo response. There were carriers of CMV plus the relevant HLA, and cumulative public TCR beta family frequency identified them.

The receptor was isolated from a human donor in good health (CMV status not recorded). Some clones in this sample may be carry-over from other donors' samples. This chain joins TRBV7-6 and TRBJ2-1; no definite D call. The sequenced sample was PBMCs. CDR3 sequence reads: CASSLVSSYNEQFF. As DNA, the CDR3 is TGTGCCAGCAGCTTAGTCAGCTCCTACAATGAGCAGTTCTTC.